The clone carrying this TCR beta chain was counted many times. Its antigen is not identified. RNA transcripts served as template for amplifying TCR beta CDR3 sequences. HTBI-primed RT-PCR formed the first round, and a multiplex PCR formed the second. TCRdb passed the multiplex PCR reads through MiXCR, listing each CDR3 protein once. The sample yields over a million distinct CDR3 sequences, about 38% seen once. The sample originates from a study of Graves' ophthalmopathy and Graves' hyperthyroidism. Trimming took 1 base from V and 4 from J, leaving 7 bases between them. The CDR3 spans 14 residues. From germline, CDR1 is SEHNR and CDR2 FQNEAQ (reference sequence). Study-wide results and caveats: Most expanded clonotypes from thyroid (those above 0.001 frequency) were also found in blood.

People with hyperthyroidism were aged 18 to 65 and newly diagnosed, under 2 months' duration. Other autoimmune disease, uncontrolled infection, pregnancy and lactation led to exclusion. Sequences were obtained from peripheral blood or thyroid tissue (not recorded which). The TCR originated in an adult man with Graves' hyperthyroidism. V usage is TRBV7-9 and J usage is TRBJ1-4; D gene unclear. The CDR3 loop is CASSLGQNNEKLFF. In DNA form, the CDR3 reads TGTGCCAGCAGCTTAGGGCAAAATAATGAAAAACTGTTTTTT.